These T cell receptor beta chains were read from a single sample in a study of radiation and T cells in renal cell carcinoma. TCRdb's copy holds only in-frame clones and misses some; the assay was immunoSEQ multiplex PCR. The sample includes some 25,000 clones, 55% to 70% of them seen just once. Sequenced material: tumor tissue, taken from a patient whose treatment was nephrectomy without radiotherapy. All receptors come from a man aged 35-49 years with renal cell carcinoma. Each CDR3 is given with its conserved first and last residue. Each record gives: clone size, V gene, J gene, D gene, CDR3 DNA, CDR3 protein. The D gene is left open where the match is weak. Size values are once, few and many counts, or a class for expanded clones, and some rows have none.

few	TRBV4-2	TRBJ2-1	NA	TGTGCCAGCAGCCAAGACTGGGGAGGGGGCGATGAGCAGTTCTTC	CASSQDWGGGDEQFF
once	TRBV7-7	TRBJ2-5	TRBD1	TGTGCTAGCAGCATAGGGACAGGGGTAGGGGAGACCCAGTACTTC	CASSIGTGVGETQYF
NA	TRBV23-1	TRBJ1-2	NA	TGCGCCAGCAGTCAATGGCAGATTAACTATGGCTACACCTTC	CASSQWQINYGYTF
NA	TRBV10-3	TRBJ2-3	TRBD2	TGTGCCATCAGTGAGACCAGACTAGCGGGTGCTGGCGATACGCAGTATTTT	CAISETRLAGAGDTQYF
few	TRBV4-2	TRBJ1-4	TRBD1	TGTGCCAGCAGCCAACCAAAAGGGGGCTACGGCACTAATGAAAAACTGTTTTTT	CASSQPKGGYGTNEKLFF
NA	TRBV7-2	TRBJ2-3	TRBD2	TGTGCCAGCAGCCCCTGGACTAGCGTCACAGATACGCAGTATTTT	CASSPWTSVTDTQYF
few	TRBV5-4	TRBJ1-3	TRBD1	TGTGCCAGCAGCGGACAGGGCTCTGGAAACACCATATATTTT	CASSGQGSGNTIYF
few	TRBV18	TRBJ1-6	NA	TGTGCCAGCTCTCGAGAGGGCCCGGGTAATTCACCCCTCCACTTT	CASSREGPGNSPLHF
NA	TRBV19	TRBJ2-7	TRBD1	TGTGCCAGTAGTATCTCCCGACAGGGGGTTCGCGAGCAGTACTTC	CASSISRQGVREQYF
few	TRBV7-8	TRBJ1-1	TRBD1	TGTGCCAGCAGTACCGGGACAGGTAACACTGAAGCTTTCTTT	CASSTGTGNTEAFF
NA	TRBV7-2	TRBJ2-2	NA	TGTGCCAGCAGCTTAGCGGTGAACACCGGGGAGCTGTTTTTT	CASSLAVNTGELFF
NA	TRBV9	TRBJ1-5	NA	TGTGCCAGCAGTGAGAGGGCGGCAGGCAATCAGCCCCAGCATTTT	CASSERAAGNQPQHF
few	TRBV9	TRBJ2-3	TRBD2	TGTGCCAGCAGCGTAGTCGCGGGAGGGTCTTCAGATACGCAGTATTTT	CASSVVAGGSSDTQYF
NA	TRBV28	TRBJ2-7	TRBD2	TGTGCCAGCAGTTTAGGACTAGCGAGATACGAGCAGTACTTC	CASSLGLARYEQYF
NA	TRBV28	TRBJ1-5	NA	TGTGCCAGCAGTTTACCCCCCATTTCGGGGGTGCAGCCCCAGCATTTT	CASSLPPISGVQPQHF
few	TRBV5-1	TRBJ1-2	NA	TGCGCCAGCAGCTTGGATCTCCGGGGCAGGGGATATGGCTACACCTTC	CASSLDLRGRGYGYTF
NA	TRBV21-1	TRBJ1-1	NA	TGTGCCAGCAGCAACAGGGCGGACAACACTGAAGCTTTCTTT	CASSNRADNTEAFF
few	TRBV6-1	TRBJ1-3	NA	TGTGCCAGCAGTGAGGACAGAAACTCTGGAAACACCATATATTTT	CASSEDRNSGNTIYF
NA	TRBV28	TRBJ1-5	NA	TGTGCCAGCAGTAGGGGAGGGAGCGATCAGCCCCAGCATTTT	CASSRGGSDQPQHF
once	TRBV5-8	TRBJ1-6	NA	TGTGCCAGCAGCTTGGGGGGGCGGAGTCATTCACCCCTCCACTTT	CASSLGGRSHSPLHF
NA	TRBV4-1	TRBJ2-5	NA	TGCGCCAGCAGCCAACCCTCTAGGGGGACCCAGTACTTC	CASSQPSRGTQYF
NA	TRBV20-1	TRBJ2-7	TRBD1	TGCAGTGGCGGACAGGGTAAGGAGCAGTACTTC	CSGGQGKEQYF
medium-sized	TRBV13	TRBJ2-7	TRBD2	TGTGCCAGCAGCGTAGCGGGCTACGAGCAGTACTTC	CASSVAGYEQYF
NA	TRBV27	TRBJ2-1	NA	TGTGCCAGCAGTTTATGGGGGGCGCCTTACAATGAGCAGTTCTTC	CASSLWGAPYNEQFF
once	TRBV30	TRBJ2-1	NA	TGTGCCTGGAGTAACCCCAATGAGCAGTTCTTC	CAWSNPNEQFF
few	TRBV6-1	TRBJ2-4	NA	TGTGCCAGCAAGCCAGCCGGTTTAGCCAAAAACATTCAGTACTTC	CASKPAGLAKNIQYF
NA	TRBV5-1	TRBJ2-3	NA	TGCGCCAGCAGCTTCCGTGAGGGGGCAGATACGCAGTATTTT	CASSFREGADTQYF
NA	TRBV5-1	TRBJ1-6	TRBD1	TGCGCCAGCAGCGCCACTGGGACAGTGACCTCACCCCTCCACTTT	CASSATGTVTSPLHF
once	TRBV29-1	TRBJ2-2	NA	TGCAGCGCAAACAGGGACACCGGGGAGCTGTTTTTT	CSANRDTGELFF
NA	TRBV6-6	TRBJ2-1	NA	TGTGCCAGCAGCCAGGGCGGTAATGAGCAGTTCTTC	CASSQGGNEQFF
NA	TRBV28	TRBJ2-4	TRBD2	TGTGCCAGTTCGGGGCTAGCGGGGGCCAAAAACATTCAGTACTTC	CASSGLAGAKNIQYF
NA	TRBV28	TRBJ2-7	NA	TGTGCCAGCGTAACCGGGGCCGCCGGAAGCTCCTACGAGCAGTACTTC	CASVTGAAGSSYEQYF
NA	TRBV6-5	TRBJ1-1	TRBD1	TGTGCCAGCAGTTCCCGGGACAGCCCTGAAGCTTTCTTT	CASSSRDSPEAFF
NA	TRBV11-2	TRBJ1-1	NA	TGTGCCAGCAGCTTAACCAGACAACCTAAAGCTTTCTTT	CASSLTRQPKAFF
NA	TRBV12-2	TRBJ1-4	NA	TGTGCAAGTCGCTTAGCGAAGGATCGGACGCTCGAGGAAAAACTGTTTTTT	CASRLAKDRTLEEKLFF
NA	TRBV6-1	TRBJ2-7	NA	TGTGCCAGCAGCGTCACCCGGGGGAGTGAGCAGTACTTC	CASSVTRGSEQYF
NA	TRBV6-6	TRBJ1-2	TRBD1	TGTGCCAGCAGCCTGAGCGGGACAGTTGAATATGGCTACACCTTC	CASSLSGTVEYGYTF
NA	TRBV5-6	TRBJ2-3	TRBD2	TGTGCCAGCAGCTTACGGGGACTAGCGGGGACTACAGATACGCAGTATTTT	CASSLRGLAGTTDTQYF
NA	TRBV7-8	TRBJ2-5	TRBD2	TGTGCCAGCAGCCCCTCTAGTAGCGGGGGGCCAGAGACCCAGTACTTC	CASSPSSSGGPETQYF
many	TRBV28	TRBJ2-7	NA	TGTGCCAGCAGTTTTGGGGGTAGGGTCTACGAGCAGTACTTC	CASSFGGRVYEQYF
NA	TRBV4-2	TRBJ2-5	TRBD2	TGTGCCAGCAGCCAAGAAGCGGGGGGAGGAGAGACCCAGTACTTC	CASSQEAGGGETQYF
few	TRBV10-3	TRBJ1-1	NA	TGTGCCAGCAGTCTCCTCCCGGGGGGGGCGACTGAAGCTTTCTTT	CASSLLPGGATEAFF
NA	TRBV7-2	TRBJ2-3	NA	TGTGCCAGCAGCTTAGGTCCCCTGGGGAAGGATACGCAGTATTTT	CASSLGPLGKDTQYF
NA	TRBV5-1	TRBJ1-4	NA	TGCGCCAGCAGCTTGGATTTGACAAGTAGCGAAAAACTGTTTTTT	CASSLDLTSSEKLFF
NA	TRBV5-4	TRBJ2-4	NA	TGTGCCAGCAGCTTGGGGGGTCCGCTAGTCAAAAACATTCAGTACTTC	CASSLGGPLVKNIQYF
NA	TRBV20-1	TRBJ1-4	TRBD1	TGCAGTGGACAGGGAAACGAAAAACTGTTTTTT	CSGQGNEKLFF
NA	TRBV7-2	TRBJ2-1	NA	TGTGCCAGCAGCTTAACCAATAGAAGAAATGAGCAGTTCTTC	CASSLTNRRNEQFF
medium-sized	TRBV5-1	TRBJ1-1	NA	TGCGCCAGCAGCTTTGGACAGAACACTGAAGCTTTCTTT	CASSFGQNTEAFF
few	TRBV27	TRBJ2-1	TRBD2	TGTGCCAGCAGTCACACCGGACTAGCGGGAGTATCCTACAATGAGCAGTTCTTC	CASSHTGLAGVSYNEQFF
NA	TRBV19	TRBJ1-5	TRBD1	TGTGCCAGTACCAAGGGGAGGGCCCAGGGGGATCAGCCCCAGCATTTT	CASTKGRAQGDQPQHF
NA	TRBV19	TRBJ1-1	NA	TGTGCCAGTAGGGAGGGGGACACTGAAGCTTTCTTT	CASREGDTEAFF
NA	TRBV28	TRBJ1-5	NA	TGTGCCAGCAGTTTACCTTTCGGGGGGGATCAGCCCCAGCATTTT	CASSLPFGGDQPQHF
NA	TRBV4-2	TRBJ2-2	NA	TGTGCCAGCAGCCAAGAGGTGAGGGCCGGGGAGCTGTTTTTT	CASSQEVRAGELFF
once	TRBV12-1	TRBJ1-3	NA	TGTGCCAGCAGCTTTTCCCCGCGAAACTCTGGAAACACCATATATTTT	CASSFSPRNSGNTIYF
once	TRBV20-1	TRBJ2-7	NA	TGCAGTGCAGGGGACTACGAGCAGTACTTC	CSAGDYEQYF
NA	TRBV5-5	TRBJ1-1	TRBD1	TGTGCCAGCAGCCTAGGGGGCAGGGGCGCCGGTCGGGCTTTCTTT	CASSLGGRGAGRAFF
NA	TRBV5-1	TRBJ1-4	NA	TGCGCCAGCAGCACCCGGAGCTCAGGAGGTGAAAAACTGTTTTTT	CASSTRSSGGEKLFF
NA	TRBV19	TRBJ1-4	NA	TGTGCCAGTAGTATAGATCTGTCAGGAGGGGGTGAAAAACTGTTTTTT	CASSIDLSGGGEKLFF
few	TRBV4-1	TRBJ2-3	NA	TGCGCCAGCAGCCATGAAGACCGCCAAGGCACAGATACGCAGTATTTT	CASSHEDRQGTDTQYF